Below are 11 T cell receptor beta chains sequenced from a single sample in a study of CD8 T cells in Susac syndrome. The RNA, 0.5 to 1 ug, was put through reverse transcription using random hexamers. TCRdb reprocessed the immunoSEQ multiplex PCR reads via MiXCR and lists one record per CDR3 protein. This table holds around 77,000 distinct CDR3 sequences, just over 95% found once. Input material: CD4+ T cells from PBMCs. These receptors all come from a human donor with multiple sclerosis.

This sequence joins TRBV7-9 and TRBJ2-2; D is undetermined. The CDR3 covers 13 residues. Germline loops: CDR1 SEHNR, CDR2 FQNEAQ (reference sequence). Trimming took 7 bases from V and 6 from J, leaving 12 bases between them. The CDR3 DNA reads TGTGCCAGCACCACGGCCAACCCCGGGGAGCTGTTTTTT. It yields the protein CASTTANPGELFF. The complete variable domain, with remaining parts taken from reference TRBV7-9 and TRBJ2-2, reads DTGVSQNPRHKITKRGQNVTFRCDPISEHNRLYWYRQTLGQGPEFLTYFQNEAQLEKSRLLSDRFSAERPKGSFSTLEIQRTEQGDSAMYLCASTTANPGELFFGEGSRLTVL.

This chain connects TRBV19 to TRBJ2-3, with TRBD1 as a possible D gene (5 bases). Germline V CDR1 and CDR2: LNHDA, SQIVND (reference sequence). V lost 3 bases and J lost 1, with 8 bases in between. The CDR3 spans 14 residues. DNA of the CDR3: TGTGCCAGTAGTATCTCCAGGGGCACAGATACGCAGTATTTT. Translated, it gives CASSISRGTDTQYF. Full variable domain (outside the CDR3, taken from reference TRBV19 and TRBJ2-3): DGGITQSPKYLFRKEGQNVTLSCEQNLNHDAMYWYRQDPGQGLRLIYYSQIVNDFQKGDIAEGYSVSREKKESFPLTVTSAQKNPTAFYLCASSISRGTDTQYFGPGTRLTVL.

This chain links TRBV12-3 or TRBV12-4 with TRBJ2-7; 8 bases line up with TRBD2. The CDR3 runs 15 residues. After removal of 7 bases from V and 1 base from J, the junction contained 9 bases not matched to a gene. The CDR3 DNA sequence: TGTGCCAGCACCCTCGGGGGGGGCTCTTCCTACGAGCAGTACTTC. It is translated as CASTLGGGSSYEQYF.

This chain connects TRBV20-1 to TRBJ2-3; D may be TRBD1 (6 bases). This CDR3 spans 15 amino acids. V dropped 0 bases and J dropped 4 bases, with 14 bases sitting between them. CDR1 is DFQATT and CDR2 is SNEGSKA in the germline V gene (reference sequence). CDR3: CSARDRVGGPDTQYF. CDR3 nucleotide sequence: TGCAGTGCTAGAGATCGAGTAGGGGGTCCAGATACGCAGTATTTT.

This rearrangement joins TRBV5-1 to TRBJ2-7; 9 bases are a match to TRBD1. After removal of 4 bases from V and 4 bases from J, the junction contained 3 bases not matched to a gene. CDR1 SGHRS and CDR2 YFSETQ come from the germline V gene. This CDR3 is built from 13 residues. As DNA, the CDR3 is TGCGCCAGCAGCCCGGACAGGGGATACGAGCAGTACTTC. This sequence encodes CASSPDRGYEQYF. Together with reference TRBV5-1 and TRBJ2-7, the CDR3 gives the full variable domain: KAGVTQTPRYLIKTRGQQVTLSCSPISGHRSVSWYQQTPGQGLQFLFEYFSETQRNKGNFPGRFSGRQFSNSRSEMNVSTLELGDSALYLCASSPDRGYEQYFGPGTRLTVT.

The CDR3 bases are TGTGCCAGCAGCCAAATCCTGGGAACTGAAGCTTTCTTT. Encoded protein: CASSQILGTEAFF. The V gene is TRBV3-1, the J gene TRBJ1-1; D gene unclear. V was clipped by 2 bases and J by 5 bases, with 9 bases between them. The CDR3 covers 13 residues. In germline, CDR1 is LGHDT, CDR2 YNNKEL (reference sequence). Together with reference TRBV3-1 and TRBJ1-1, the CDR3 gives the full variable domain: DTAVSQTPKYLVTQMGNDKSIKCEQNLGHDTMYWYKQDSKKFLKIMFSYNNKELIINETVPNRFSPKSPDKAHLNLHINSLELGDSAVYFCASSQILGTEAFFGQGTRLTVV.

The chain carries TRBV20-1 and TRBJ2-1; 7 nucleotides line up with TRBD2. Germline V CDR1 and CDR2: DFQATT, SNEGSKA (reference sequence). This CDR3 comprises 16 residues. The V gene end was trimmed by 3 bases and the J gene end by 0 bases; junction bases not matched to a gene: 8. The CDR3 sequence is CSASLERGSSYNEQFF. In DNA form, the CDR3 reads TGCAGTGCTAGCCTGGAGCGGGGAAGCTCCTACAATGAGCAGTTCTTC.

This sequence joins TRBV12-3 or TRBV12-4 and TRBJ2-1; D is possibly TRBD2 (6 bases). The CDR3 runs to 16 residues. Trimming pared 8 bases from V and 0 bases from J, leaving 17 bases between. CDR3: CASRPRRGSSYNEQFF. The CDR3 coding sequence is TGTGCCAGCCGGCCGAGACGGGGGAGCTCCTACAATGAGCAGTTCTTC.

The V call is TRBV29-1, the J call TRBJ2-7; the match to TRBD1 covers 9 bases. Germline CDR1 is SQVTM and CDR2 is ANQGSEA. The CDR3 is 14 amino acids. The V segment lost 0 bases and the J segment 5 bases; nucleotides outside the gene matches: 5. For the CDR3, the DNA is TGCAGCGTTGAAGACGGACAGGGGAGGGACGAGCAGTACTTC. It yields the protein CSVEDGQGRDEQYF.

The CDR3 reads CASSSQENTEAFF. In DNA, the CDR3 is TGTGCCAGCAGCTCCCAGGAGAACACTGAAGCTTTCTTT. The V gene is TRBV11-3, the J gene TRBJ1-1; the D is unclear. Trimming pared 4 bases from V and 1 base from J, leaving 7 bases between. Germline CDR1 SGHNT, CDR2 YENEEA. The CDR3 totals 13 residues.

V is TRBV28 and J is TRBJ1-6, with D unclear. V was pared by 5 bases and J by 3 bases, with 14 bases between. The CDR3 totals 16 residues. Germline V gene lookup returns CDR1 MDHEN and CDR2 SYDVKM. The CDR3 region has the DNA TGTGCCAGCAGTCCGTCCGGAACTCACTATAATTCACCCCTCCACTTT. This codes for CASSPSGTHYNSPLHF.